The TCR beta chain described here comes from a study of T cells in Graves' hyperthyroidism and ophthalmopathy. For the study at large: Peripheral blood was taken when the disease was first diagnosed, before any treatment began.

The V and J ends lost 0 bases and 3 bases respectively, with 8 bases between them. CDR3 length equals 15 residues. From germline, CDR1 is ENHRY and CDR2 SYGVKD. Amplification targeted TCR beta CDR3 regions from RNA transcripts. HTBI primers were the set used in a first-round RT-PCR of the TCR CDR3. MiXCR, run by TCRdb on the multiplex PCR reads, gives a single entry per CDR3 protein. The sample records about 500,000 distinct CDR3 sequences, about 16% being singletons. Regarding this clonotype: What it recognizes is unknown.

Points from the study as a whole: Median prediction lead before ophthalmopathy onset was about 6.5 months with the model.

PBMCs were collected from an approximately 9.3 ml volume of fresh peripheral blood. The rearrangement joins TRBV10-3 to TRBJ2-2, with D perhaps matching TRBD2 (6 bases). This TCR was recovered from a woman aged 30 to 39 with Graves' ophthalmopathy. Sequenced material: blood. As DNA, the CDR3 is TGTGCCATCAGTGAGTCCGGGGGTCACACCGGGGAGCTGTTTTTT. Translated: CAISESGGHTGELFF.